This T cell receptor (beta chain) emerged from a study of T cell repertoires in cytomegalovirus infection. One entry per CDR3 protein, called by TCRdb with MiXCR from the reads. The sample yields about 900,000 distinct CDR3 sequences, around 32% seen once. Worth noting for this clonotype: Its cognate antigen is unknown.

Sequencing was performed on cultured CD8+ T cells from PBMCs, taken from culture after CMV antigen stimulation. This TCR came from a human donor in good health (CMV status not recorded). Some clones in this sample may be carry-over from other donors' samples.

This chain's CDR3 is CASSQAQTGMSGNIQYF. CDR3 nucleotide sequence: TGCGCCAGCAGCCAAGCTCAGACAGGGATGTCGGGAAACATTCAGTACTTC. The rearrangement uses TRBV4-3 and TRBJ2-4; TRBD1 aligns across 7 bases. Trimming took 1 base from V and 6 from J; bases not matched to a gene: 12. Germline lookup yields CDR1 LGHNA and CDR2 YSLEER. CDR3 size: 17 residues.